The present T cell receptor (beta chain) was sequenced within a study of T cells in Graves' hyperthyroidism and ophthalmopathy. Overall study findings and caveats: Researchers found most expanded thyroid clonotypes above 0.001 in blood as well.

Details on this clonotype: Its antigen is unknown.

RNA transcripts served as the template for amplifying TCR beta CDR3 regions. With the HTBI primer set, the TCR CDR3 went through a first round of RT-PCR. TCRdb independently ran MiXCR on the multiplex PCR reads; one entry per CDR3 protein. There are 250,000 to 300,000 distinct CDR3 sequences in the sample; about an eighth occur only once, and 7.9% lies in the top ten. Germline V gene sequence: CDR1 LNHDA, CDR2 SQIVND (reference sequence). V was pared by 6 bases and J by 4 bases, with 16 bases between. The CDR3 covers 16 residues. The sequence derives from a woman between 40 and 50 years old with Graves' hyperthyroidism. Sequencing input: blood. This rearrangement joins TRBV19 to TRBJ2-6; a possible D gene is TRBD2 (6 bases). As DNA, the CDR3 is TGTGCCAGTAGCCAGCAGGGACTGAGGGGGGCCAACGTCCTGACTTTC. This translates into CASSQQGLRGANVLTF. Supplemented by reference TRBV19 and TRBJ2-6, the full variable domain reads DGGITQSPKYLFRKEGQNVTLSCEQNLNHDAMYWYRQDPGQGLRLIYYSQIVNDFQKGDIAEGYSVSREKKESFPLTVTSAQKNPTAFYLCASSQQGLRGANVLTFGAGSRLTVL.